A single sample is the source of the 6 T cell receptor beta chains below, sequenced in a study of cytomegalovirus exposure and HLA in healthy donors. The PCR used 60 Vbeta and 13 Jbeta primers. Produced via immunoSEQ multiplex PCR; TCRdb's table is partial and in-frame only. The sample has 150,000 to 200,000 clones; around three quarters are singletons. Sequenced sample: PBMCs. The receptor set was obtained from a woman in her thirties in good health and CMV-seropositive.

This clone was detected once. The genes are TRBV7-9 and TRBJ2-7, with D perhaps TRBD1 (5 bases). This CDR3 is 12 amino acids long. V lost 3 bases to trimming and J lost 2 bases, with 5 bases between them. Germline CDR1 and CDR2: SEHNR and FQNEAQ (reference sequence). For the CDR3, the DNA is TGTGCCAGCAGCTTGGACACCTACGAGCAGTACTTC. Translated: CASSLDTYEQYF.

The genes are TRBV5-1 and TRBJ1-2; 8 bases line up with TRBD1. V shed 6 bases and J 2 bases; nucleotides not matched to a gene: 12. The germline V gene encodes CDR1 SGHRS and CDR2 YFSETQ. The CDR3 runs to 16 residues. CDR3 sequence (DNA): TGCGCCAGCACCCTAAAATGGACAGGGATAAACTATGGCTACACCTTC. Translating it yields CASTLKWTGINYGYTF. Filled out from reference TRBV5-1 and TRBJ1-2, the complete variable domain reads KAGVTQTPRYLIKTRGQQVTLSCSPISGHRSVSWYQQTPGQGLQFLFEYFSETQRNKGNFPGRFSGRQFSNSRSEMNVSTLELGDSALYLCASTLKWTGINYGYTFGSGTRLTVV.

The rearrangement links TRBV4-1 to TRBJ1-1, with a weak D call TRBD1 (5 bases). Between the trimmed V and J ends, which lost 2 bases and 4 bases, there was a span of 20 bases. CDR1 and CDR2 (germline): MGHRA, YSYEKL. The CDR3 covers 17 residues. The CDR3 reads CASSQKTRGIRGTEAFF. CDR3 nucleotides: TGCGCCAGCAGCCAAAAGACCCGGGGGATCCGGGGCACTGAAGCTTTCTTT.

The chain carries TRBV11-3 and TRBJ2-3; TRBD2 matches at 14 bases. Unmatched junction bases numbered 14, after V lost 2 bases and J lost 4 bases. Per germline, CDR1 SGHNT and CDR2 YENEEA. The CDR3 spans 20 residues. The CDR3 DNA is TGTGCCAGCAGCTTACGGCAGCTACCGGGACTAGCGGGAGTGGCAGATACGCAGTATTTT. This translates into CASSLRQLPGLAGVADTQYF.

The V and J genes are TRBV11-3 and TRBJ2-1; maybe TRBD2 (6 bases). The CDR3 is 13 residues long. V dropped 1 base and J dropped 10 bases, with 11 bases sitting between them. Germline V gene lookup returns CDR1 SGHNT and CDR2 YENEEA. The CDR3 coding sequence is TGTGCCAGCAGCTTAGCGGGGGACGGGGAGCAGTTCTTC. Translated, it gives CASSLAGDGEQFF.

V and J are TRBV11-2 and TRBJ2-1; 9 bases map to TRBD2. CDR1 and CDR2 from the germline V gene are SGHAT and FQNNGV. V shed 3 bases and J 4 bases; nucleotides not matched to a gene: 7. The CDR3 is 16 residues long. The CDR3 DNA reads as TGTGCCAGCAGCTTGCGACTAGCGGCCTCTTACAATGAGCAGTTCTTC. Translated: CASSLRLAASYNEQFF.